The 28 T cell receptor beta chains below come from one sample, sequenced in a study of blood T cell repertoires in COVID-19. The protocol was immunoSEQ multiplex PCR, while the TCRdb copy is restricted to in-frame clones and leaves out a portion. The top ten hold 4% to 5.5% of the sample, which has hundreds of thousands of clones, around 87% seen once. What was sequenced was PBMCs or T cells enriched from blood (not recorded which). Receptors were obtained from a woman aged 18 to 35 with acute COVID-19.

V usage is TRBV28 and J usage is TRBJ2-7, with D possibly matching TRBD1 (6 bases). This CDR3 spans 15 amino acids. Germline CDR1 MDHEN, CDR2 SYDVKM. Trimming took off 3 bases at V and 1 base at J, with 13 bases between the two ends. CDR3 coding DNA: TGTGCCAGCAGTTTCAGGGGAAGGGGTTCCTACGAGCAGTACTTC. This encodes CASSFRGRGSYEQYF.

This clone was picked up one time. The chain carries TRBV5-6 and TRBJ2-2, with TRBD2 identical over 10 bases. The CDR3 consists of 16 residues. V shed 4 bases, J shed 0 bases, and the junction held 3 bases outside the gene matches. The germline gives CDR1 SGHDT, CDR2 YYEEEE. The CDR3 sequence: CASSEGLASNTGELFF. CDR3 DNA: TGTGCCAGCAGCGAGGGACTAGCGTCGAACACCGGGGAGCTGTTTTTT. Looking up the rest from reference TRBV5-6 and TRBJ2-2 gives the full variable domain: DAGVTQSPTHLIKTRGQQVTLRCSPKSGHDTVSWYQQALGQGPQFIFQYYEEEERQRGNFPDRFSGHQFPNYSSELNVNALLLGDSALYLCASSEGLASNTGELFFGEGSRLTVL.

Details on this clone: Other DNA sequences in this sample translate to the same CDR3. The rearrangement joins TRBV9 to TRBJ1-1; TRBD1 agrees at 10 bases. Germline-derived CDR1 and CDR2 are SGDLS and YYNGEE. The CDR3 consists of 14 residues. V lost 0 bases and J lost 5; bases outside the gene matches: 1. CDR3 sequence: CASSVGTGGTEAFF. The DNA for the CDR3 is TGTGCCAGCAGCGTAGGGACAGGGGGAACTGAAGCTTTCTTT. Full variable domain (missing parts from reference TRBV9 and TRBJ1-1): DSGVTQTPKHLITATGQRVTLRCSPRSGDLSVYWYQQSLDQGLQFLIQYYNGEERAKGNILERFSAQQFPDLHSELNLSSLELGDSALYFCASSVGTGGTEAFFGQGTRLTVV.

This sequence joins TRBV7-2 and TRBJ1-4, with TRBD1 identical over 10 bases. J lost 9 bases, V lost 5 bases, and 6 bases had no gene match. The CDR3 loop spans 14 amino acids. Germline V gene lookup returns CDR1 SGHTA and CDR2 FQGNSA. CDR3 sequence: CASSAGQGNQKLFF. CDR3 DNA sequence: TGTGCCAGCAGCGCGGGACAGGGGAATCAAAAACTGTTTTTT. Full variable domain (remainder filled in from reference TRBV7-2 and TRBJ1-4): GAGVSQSPSNKVTEKGKDVELRCDPISGHTALYWYRQSLGQGLEFLIYFQGNSAPDKSGLPSDRFSAERTGGSVSTLTIQRTQQEDSAVYLCASSAGQGNQKLFFGSGTQLSVL.

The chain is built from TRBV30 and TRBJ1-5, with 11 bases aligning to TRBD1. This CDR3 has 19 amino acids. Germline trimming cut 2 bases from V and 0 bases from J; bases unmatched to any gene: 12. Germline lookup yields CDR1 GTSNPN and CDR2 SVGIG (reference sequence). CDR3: CAWSTPGQGGMYSNQPQHF. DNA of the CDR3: TGTGCCTGGAGTACGCCGGGACAGGGGGGCATGTATAGCAATCAGCCCCAGCATTTT.

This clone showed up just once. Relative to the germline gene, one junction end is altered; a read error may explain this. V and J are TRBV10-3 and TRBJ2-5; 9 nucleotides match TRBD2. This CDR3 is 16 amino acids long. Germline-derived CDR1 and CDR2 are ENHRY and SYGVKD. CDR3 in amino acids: CAISESFSGSGETQYF. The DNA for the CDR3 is TGTGCCATCAGCGAGTCCTTTAGCGGGAGTGGAGAGACCCAGTACTTC.

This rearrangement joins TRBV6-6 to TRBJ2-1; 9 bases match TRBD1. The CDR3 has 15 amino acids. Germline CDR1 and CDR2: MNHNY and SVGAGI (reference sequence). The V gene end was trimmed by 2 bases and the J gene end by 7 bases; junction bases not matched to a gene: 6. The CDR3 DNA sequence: TGTGCCAGCAGTTACGCGGGACAGGGTGGTAATGAGCAGTTCTTC. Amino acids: CASSYAGQGGNEQFF.

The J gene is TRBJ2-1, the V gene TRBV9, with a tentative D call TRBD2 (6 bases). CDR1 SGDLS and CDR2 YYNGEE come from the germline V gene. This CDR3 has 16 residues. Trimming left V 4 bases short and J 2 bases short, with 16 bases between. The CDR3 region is CASSRSLAQTYNEQFF. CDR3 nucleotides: TGTGCCAGCAGCCGAAGCCTAGCGCAGACCTACAATGAGCAGTTCTTC.

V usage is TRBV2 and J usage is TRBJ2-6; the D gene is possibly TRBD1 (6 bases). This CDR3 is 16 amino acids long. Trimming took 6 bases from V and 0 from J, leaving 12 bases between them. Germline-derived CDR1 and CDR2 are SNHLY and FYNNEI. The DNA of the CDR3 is TGTGCCAGCAGCCACGACAGGAACTCTGGGGCCAACGTCCTGACTTTC. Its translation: CASSHDRNSGANVLTF.

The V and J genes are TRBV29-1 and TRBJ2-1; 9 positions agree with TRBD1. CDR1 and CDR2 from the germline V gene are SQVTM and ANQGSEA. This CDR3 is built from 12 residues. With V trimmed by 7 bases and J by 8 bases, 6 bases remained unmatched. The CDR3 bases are TGCAGCGGCGGGACAGGGTTCGATGAGCAGTTCTTC. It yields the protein CSGGTGFDEQFF.

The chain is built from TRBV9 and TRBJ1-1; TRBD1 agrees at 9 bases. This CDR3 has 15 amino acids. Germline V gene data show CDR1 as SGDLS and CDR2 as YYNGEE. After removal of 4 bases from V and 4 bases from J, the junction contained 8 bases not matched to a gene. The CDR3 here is CASSLGDRVGTEAFF. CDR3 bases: TGTGCCAGCAGCCTAGGGGACAGGGTCGGCACTGAAGCTTTCTTT.

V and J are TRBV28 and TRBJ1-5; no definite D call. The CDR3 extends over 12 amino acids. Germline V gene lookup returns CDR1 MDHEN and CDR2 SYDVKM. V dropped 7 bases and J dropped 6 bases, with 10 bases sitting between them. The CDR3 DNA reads TGTGCCAGCAAGCAAGAGGGTCAGCCCCAGCATTTT. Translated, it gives CASKQEGQPQHF.

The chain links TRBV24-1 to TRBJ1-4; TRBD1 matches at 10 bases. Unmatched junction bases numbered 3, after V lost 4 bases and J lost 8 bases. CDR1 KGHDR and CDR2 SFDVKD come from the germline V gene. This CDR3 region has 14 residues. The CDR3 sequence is CATSETGGEEKLFF. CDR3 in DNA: TGTGCCACCAGTGAGACAGGGGGCGAGGAAAAACTGTTTTTT.

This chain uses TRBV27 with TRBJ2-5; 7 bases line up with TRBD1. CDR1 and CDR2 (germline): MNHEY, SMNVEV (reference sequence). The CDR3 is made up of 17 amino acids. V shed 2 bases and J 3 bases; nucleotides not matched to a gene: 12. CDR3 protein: CASSLIRDSKTKETQYF. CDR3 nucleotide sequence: TGTGCCAGCAGTTTAATAAGGGACAGCAAAACCAAAGAGACCCAGTACTTC.

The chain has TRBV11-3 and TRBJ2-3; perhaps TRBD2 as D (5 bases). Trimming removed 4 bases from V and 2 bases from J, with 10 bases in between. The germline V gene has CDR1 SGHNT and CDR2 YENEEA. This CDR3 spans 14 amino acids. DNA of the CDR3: TGTGCCAGCAGCTCCTTCCGGGACACAGATACGCAGTATTTT. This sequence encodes CASSSFRDTDTQYF. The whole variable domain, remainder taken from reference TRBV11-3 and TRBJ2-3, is EAGVVQSPRYKIIEKKQPVAFWCNPISGHNTLYWYLQNLGQGPELLIRYENEEAVDDSQLPKDRFSAERLKGVDSTLKIQPAELGDSAVYLCASSSFRDTDTQYFGPGTRLTVL.

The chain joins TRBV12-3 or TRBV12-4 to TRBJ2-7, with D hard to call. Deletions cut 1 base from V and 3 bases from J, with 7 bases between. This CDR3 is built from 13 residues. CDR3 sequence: CASSLGRGYEQYF. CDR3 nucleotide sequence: TGTGCCAGCAGTTTAGGCCGAGGCTACGAGCAGTACTTC.

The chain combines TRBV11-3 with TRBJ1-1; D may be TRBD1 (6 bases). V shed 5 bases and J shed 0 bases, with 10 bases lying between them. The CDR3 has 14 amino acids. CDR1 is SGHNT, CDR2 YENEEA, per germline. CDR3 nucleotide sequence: TGTGCCAGCAGCCGGACAGTCATGAACACTGAAGCTTTCTTT. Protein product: CASSRTVMNTEAFF.

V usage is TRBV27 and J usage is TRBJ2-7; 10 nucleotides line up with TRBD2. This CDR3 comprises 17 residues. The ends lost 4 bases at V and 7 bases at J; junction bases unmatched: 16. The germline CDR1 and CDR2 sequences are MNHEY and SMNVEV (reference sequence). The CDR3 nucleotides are TGTGCCAGCAGTTCCTGGCTAGCGGGAGAAGTTTCGAGAGAGCAGTACTTC. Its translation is CASSSWLAGEVSREQYF.

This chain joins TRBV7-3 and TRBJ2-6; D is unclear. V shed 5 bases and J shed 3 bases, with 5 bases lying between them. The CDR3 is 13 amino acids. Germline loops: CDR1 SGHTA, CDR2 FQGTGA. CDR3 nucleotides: TGTGCCAGCAGCCCCCATGGGGCCAACGTCCTGACTTTC. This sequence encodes CASSPHGANVLTF.

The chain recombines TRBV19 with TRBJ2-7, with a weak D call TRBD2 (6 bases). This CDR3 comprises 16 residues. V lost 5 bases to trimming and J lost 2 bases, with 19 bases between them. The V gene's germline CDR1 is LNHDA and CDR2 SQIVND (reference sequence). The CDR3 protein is CASSLTRTTITYEQYF. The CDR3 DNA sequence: TGTGCCAGTAGTCTGACCAGGACTACTATTACCTACGAGCAGTACTTC.

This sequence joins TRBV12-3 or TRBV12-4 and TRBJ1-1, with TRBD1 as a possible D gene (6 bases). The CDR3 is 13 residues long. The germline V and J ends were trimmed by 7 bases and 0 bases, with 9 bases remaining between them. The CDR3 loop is CASKGQLNTEAFF. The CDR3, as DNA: TGTGCCAGCAAAGGACAGCTGAACACTGAAGCTTTCTTT.

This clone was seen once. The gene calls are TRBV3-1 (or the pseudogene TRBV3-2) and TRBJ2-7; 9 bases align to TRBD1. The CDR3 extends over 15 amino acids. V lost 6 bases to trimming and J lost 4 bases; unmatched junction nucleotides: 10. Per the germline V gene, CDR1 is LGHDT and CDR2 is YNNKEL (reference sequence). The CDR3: CASRDGGTGKYEQYF. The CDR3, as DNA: TGTGCCAGCAGGGATGGCGGGACAGGGAAATACGAGCAGTACTTC.

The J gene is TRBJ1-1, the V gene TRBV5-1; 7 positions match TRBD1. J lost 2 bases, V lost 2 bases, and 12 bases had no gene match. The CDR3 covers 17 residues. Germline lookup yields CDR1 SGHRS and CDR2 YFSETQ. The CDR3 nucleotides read TGCGCCAGCAGCTTTCTCGGGACAGCTACCTACAACACTGAAGCTTTCTTT. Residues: CASSFLGTATYNTEAFF.

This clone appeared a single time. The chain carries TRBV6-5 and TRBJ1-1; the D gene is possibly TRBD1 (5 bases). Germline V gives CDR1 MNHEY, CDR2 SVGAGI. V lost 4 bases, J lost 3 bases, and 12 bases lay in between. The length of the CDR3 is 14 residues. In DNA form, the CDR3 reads TGTGCCAGCAGTTTCGGGAGCAGGGACACTGAAGCTTTCTTT. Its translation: CASSFGSRDTEAFF.

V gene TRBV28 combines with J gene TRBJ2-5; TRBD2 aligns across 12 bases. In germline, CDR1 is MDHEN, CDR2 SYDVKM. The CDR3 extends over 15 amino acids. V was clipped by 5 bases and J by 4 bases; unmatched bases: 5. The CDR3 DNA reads TGTGCCAGCAGTATCGTGGGACTAGCGGGAGAGACCCAGTACTTC. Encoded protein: CASSIVGLAGETQYF. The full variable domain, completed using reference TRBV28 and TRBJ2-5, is DVKVTQSSRYLVKRTGEKVFLECVQDMDHENMFWYRQDPGLGLRLIYFSYDVKMKEKGDIPEGYSVSREKKERFSLILESASTNQTSMYLCASSIVGLAGETQYFGPGTRLLVL.

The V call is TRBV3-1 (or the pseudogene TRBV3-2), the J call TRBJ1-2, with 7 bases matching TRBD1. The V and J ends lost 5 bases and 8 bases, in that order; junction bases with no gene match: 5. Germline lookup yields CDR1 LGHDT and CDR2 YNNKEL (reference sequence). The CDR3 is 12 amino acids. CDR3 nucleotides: TGTGCCAGCAGCACGACAGGGAACGGCTACACCTTC. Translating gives CASSTTGNGYTF.

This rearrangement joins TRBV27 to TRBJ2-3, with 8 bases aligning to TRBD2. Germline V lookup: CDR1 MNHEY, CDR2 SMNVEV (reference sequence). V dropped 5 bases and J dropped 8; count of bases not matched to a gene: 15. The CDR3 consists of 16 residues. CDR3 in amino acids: CASSPGLAGFSGTQYF. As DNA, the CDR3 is TGTGCCAGCAGTCCTGGGCTAGCGGGTTTTAGCGGTACGCAGTATTTT.

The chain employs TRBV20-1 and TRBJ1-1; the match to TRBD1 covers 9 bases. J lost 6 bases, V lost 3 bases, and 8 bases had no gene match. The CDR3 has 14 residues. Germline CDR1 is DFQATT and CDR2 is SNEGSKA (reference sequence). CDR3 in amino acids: CSASPQGARPEAFF. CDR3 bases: TGCAGTGCTAGTCCACAGGGGGCGCGCCCTGAAGCTTTCTTT.